These 7 T cell receptor beta chains share one sample of origin, sequenced in a study of technical replicates of blood from a few donors. Repertoires were generated with immunoSEQ multiplex PCR, while TCRdb's copy carries only in-frame clones and drops some. The data hold about 81,000 clones, with approximately 94% observed a single time. Sequenced input: T cells isolated from PBMCs. The receptors originated from a human donor in good health.

J is TRBJ1-2 and V is TRBV2; D is undetermined. The CDR3 length is 12 residues. From germline, CDR1 is SNHLY and CDR2 FYNNEI. Trimming took 2 bases from V and 5 from J, leaving 6 bases between them. CDR3 protein: CASSEQRYGYTF. The CDR3 DNA reads TGTGCCAGCAGTGAACAGCGATATGGCTACACCTTC.

The chain combines TRBV11-2 with TRBJ2-7; 7 nucleotides align to TRBD2. Germline lookup yields CDR1 SGHAT and CDR2 FQNNGV. The CDR3 totals 15 residues. With V trimmed by 3 bases and J by 3 bases, 8 bases remained unmatched. The CDR3: CASSFKPGDYYEQYF. The CDR3 region has the DNA TGTGCCAGCAGCTTCAAGCCGGGGGACTACTACGAGCAGTACTTC.

V usage is TRBV9 and J usage is TRBJ1-3; D is ambiguous. CDR1 SGDLS and CDR2 YYNGEE come from the germline V gene. V was clipped by 0 bases and J by 6 bases, with 22 bases between them. The CDR3 totals 18 residues. CDR3: CASSVESTDSELANTIYF. The CDR3 region has the DNA TGTGCCAGCAGCGTAGAATCTACCGACTCCGAACTGGCAAACACCATATATTTT.

The chain carries TRBV9 and TRBJ2-1; D remains ambiguous. The CDR3 loop spans 13 amino acids. The germline gives CDR1 SGDLS, CDR2 YYNGEE. V was pared by 0 bases and J by 5 bases, with 6 bases between. The CDR3: CASSVAPDNEQFF. The DNA of the CDR3 is TGTGCCAGCAGCGTAGCTCCAGACAATGAGCAGTTCTTC.

V gene TRBV5-5 combines with J gene TRBJ2-7; D is possibly TRBD1 (6 bases). CDR3 length equals 14 residues. CDR1 and CDR2 (germline): SGHKS, YYEKEE (reference sequence). V was cut by 4 bases and J by 6 bases, with 17 bases left in between. The CDR3 DNA reads as TGTGCCAGCAGCCCCATCCCCGGGACAACCGAGCAGTACTTC. Its translation: CASSPIPGTTEQYF. Looking up the rest from reference TRBV5-5 and TRBJ2-7 gives the full variable domain: DAGVTQSPTHLIKTRGQQVTLRCSPISGHKSVSWYQQVLGQGPQFIFQYYEKEERGRGNFPDRFSARQFPNYSSELNVNALLLGDSALYLCASSPIPGTTEQYFGPGTRLTVT.

The V and J genes are TRBV9 and TRBJ1-2; D remains ambiguous. Per germline, CDR1 SGDLS and CDR2 YYNGEE. CDR3 length equals 15 residues. V gave up 4 bases and J gave up 7 bases, with 20 bases separating them. CDR3 amino acids: CASSLHRDTLSGYTF. The CDR3 region has the DNA TGTGCCAGCAGCCTTCACCGGGATACCCTCTCTGGCTACACCTTC.

This chain joins TRBV7-9 and TRBJ1-5; TRBD1 is a possible D gene (6 bases). This CDR3 has 15 amino acids. Germline CDR1 and CDR2: SEHNR and FQNEAQ (reference sequence). Trimming took 7 bases from V and 3 from J, leaving 16 bases between them. CDR3 DNA sequence: TGTGCCAGCACCAGCGACGGGACACTCAATCAGCCCCAGCATTTT. The encoded protein is CASTSDGTLNQPQHF.